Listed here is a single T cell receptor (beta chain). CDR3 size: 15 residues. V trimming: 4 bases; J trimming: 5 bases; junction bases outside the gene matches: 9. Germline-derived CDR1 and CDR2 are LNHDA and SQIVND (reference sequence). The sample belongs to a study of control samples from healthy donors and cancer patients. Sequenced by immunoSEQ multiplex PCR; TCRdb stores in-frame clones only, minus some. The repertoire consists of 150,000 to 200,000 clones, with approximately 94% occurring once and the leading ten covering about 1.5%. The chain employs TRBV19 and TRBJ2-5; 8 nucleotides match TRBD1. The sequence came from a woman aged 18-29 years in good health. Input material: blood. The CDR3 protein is CASSTQGATGETQYF. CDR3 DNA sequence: TGTGCCAGTAGTACCCAGGGGGCAACTGGCGAGACCCAGTACTTC.